The 8 T cell receptor beta chains below come from one sample, sequenced in a study of cytomegalovirus exposure and HLA in healthy donors. Primers: 60 Vbeta forward and 13 Jbeta reverse. This table comes from immunoSEQ multiplex PCR, and its TCRdb copy is limited to in-frame clones, with some not included. Of about 150,000 clones in the sample, around three fifths were seen once. The specimen was PBMCs. Every receptor here comes from a male donor in good health and CMV-seronegative.

The V gene is TRBV11-3, the J gene TRBJ2-3; the D gene is possibly TRBD1 (5 bases). Per the germline V gene, CDR1 is SGHNT and CDR2 is YENEEA. This CDR3 comprises 13 residues. Trimming removed 6 bases at V and 2 bases at J, with 9 bases between. The DNA for the CDR3 is TGTGCCAGCAGTCCAGGGTTCACAGATACGCAGTATTTT. It translates to CASSPGFTDTQYF.

Note on this clone: Other nucleotide sequences from this sample produce the same CDR3. In DNA, the CDR3 is TGTGCCAGCAGTTACTCAGCCGGGTCTGGAAACACCATATATTTT. Translation: CASSYSAGSGNTIYF. V gene TRBV6-5 combines with J gene TRBJ1-3; D gene unclear. The germline V gene has CDR1 MNHEY and CDR2 SVGAGI. V lost 0 bases and J lost 1, with 7 bases in between. This CDR3 contains 15 residues.

This clone occurred a few times. In nucleotides, the CDR3 is TGTGCCAGCAGCCCAACAGGGGGCCGGGATGAAAAACTGTTTTTT. Its protein is CASSPTGGRDEKLFF. This chain uses TRBV7-9 with TRBJ1-4, with 9 bases identical to TRBD1. Germline assignment: CDR1 SEHNR and CDR2 FQNEAQ (reference sequence). Germline trimming cut 5 bases from V and 6 bases from J; bases unmatched to any gene: 7. CDR3 length: 15 residues.

This rearrangement joins TRBV28 to TRBJ2-7, with 12 bases lining up with TRBD1. J was trimmed by 3 bases and V by 5 bases; bases with no gene match: 8. The CDR3 has 16 residues. Per the germline V gene, CDR1 is MDHEN and CDR2 is SYDVKM. The CDR3 spells CASSPLGQGALYEQYF. Written as DNA, the CDR3 is TGTGCCAGCAGTCCCCTGGGACAGGGGGCTCTCTACGAGCAGTACTTC.

This clone was seen only a few times. CDR3 amino acids: CASSVGTSVSHEQYF. The CDR3 DNA is TGCGCCAGCAGCGTAGGGACTAGCGTTTCCCACGAGCAGTACTTC. V and J are TRBV5-1 and TRBJ2-7; 10 positions match TRBD2. CDR3 size: 15 residues. From germline, CDR1 is SGHRS and CDR2 YFSETQ. With 4 bases clipped from V and 5 bases from J, the junction kept 9 bases outside the gene matches.

The gene calls are TRBV7-2 and TRBJ1-2; perhaps TRBD1 as D (6 bases). The CDR3 totals 13 residues. The V gene lost 4 bases and the J gene lost 9 bases, with 15 bases spanning the gap. The germline CDR1 and CDR2 sequences are SGHTA and FQGNSA. The CDR3 DNA reads as TGTGCCAGCAGCTCCTACAGGGCCGGGAGCTACACCTTC. It specifies CASSSYRAGSYTF.

This clone was picked up a small number of times. The chain employs TRBV6-5 and TRBJ2-7, with D perhaps TRBD1 (5 bases). This CDR3 is built from 16 residues. Germline CDR1 reads MNHEY; CDR2 reads SVGAGI. Trimming left V 2 bases short and J 1 base short, with 15 bases between. The CDR3 DNA follows: TGTGCCAGCAGTTACCAGGGCCTCACCCGTTCCTACGAGCAGTACTTC. It codes for CASSYQGLTRSYEQYF.

The chain couples TRBV30 to TRBJ1-3; D gene ambiguous. The ends were cut back, 0 bases at V and 2 bases at J, with 8 bases in the middle. The CDR3 is made up of 14 amino acids. CDR1 is GTSNPN and CDR2 is SVGIG in the germline V gene (reference sequence). CDR3 in amino acids: CAWSVRITGNTIYF. In DNA, the CDR3 is TGTGCCTGGAGTGTCCGTATTACTGGAAACACCATATATTTT.